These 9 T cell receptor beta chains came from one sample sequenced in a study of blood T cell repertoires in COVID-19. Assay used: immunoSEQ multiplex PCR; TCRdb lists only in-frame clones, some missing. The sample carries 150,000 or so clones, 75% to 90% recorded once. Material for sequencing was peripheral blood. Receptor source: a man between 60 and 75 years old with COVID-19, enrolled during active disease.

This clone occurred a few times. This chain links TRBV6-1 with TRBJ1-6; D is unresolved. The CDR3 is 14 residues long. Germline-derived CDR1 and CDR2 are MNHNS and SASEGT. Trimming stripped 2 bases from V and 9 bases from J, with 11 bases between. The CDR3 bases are TGTGCCAGCAGTGAAATTCGGGGAGCTTCACCCCTCCACTTT. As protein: CASSEIRGASPLHF.

CDR3: CASSSDTSSYNEQFF. The CDR3 DNA follows: TGTGCCAGCAGCTCCGACACCAGCTCCTACAATGAGCAGTTCTTC. The chain has TRBV7-6 and TRBJ2-1; D uncertain. In germline, CDR1 is SGHVS, CDR2 FNYEAQ. This CDR3 spans 15 amino acids. V was clipped by 4 bases and J by 0 bases, with 10 bases between them.

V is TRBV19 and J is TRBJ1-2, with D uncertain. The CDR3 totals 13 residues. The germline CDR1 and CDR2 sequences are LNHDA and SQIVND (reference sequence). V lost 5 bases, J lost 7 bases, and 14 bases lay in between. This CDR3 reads CASSRPERGGYTF. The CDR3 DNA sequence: TGTGCCAGTAGTCGACCGGAGCGGGGTGGCTACACCTTC. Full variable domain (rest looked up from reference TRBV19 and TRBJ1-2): DGGITQSPKYLFRKEGQNVTLSCEQNLNHDAMYWYRQDPGQGLRLIYYSQIVNDFQKGDIAEGYSVSREKKESFPLTVTSAQKNPTAFYLCASSRPERGGYTFGSGTRLTVV.

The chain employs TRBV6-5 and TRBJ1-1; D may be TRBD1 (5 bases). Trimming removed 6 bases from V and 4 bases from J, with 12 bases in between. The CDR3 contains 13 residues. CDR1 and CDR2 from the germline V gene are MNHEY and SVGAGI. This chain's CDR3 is CASRKHGATEAFF. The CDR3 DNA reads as TGTGCCAGCAGAAAACATGGGGCCACTGAAGCTTTCTTT.

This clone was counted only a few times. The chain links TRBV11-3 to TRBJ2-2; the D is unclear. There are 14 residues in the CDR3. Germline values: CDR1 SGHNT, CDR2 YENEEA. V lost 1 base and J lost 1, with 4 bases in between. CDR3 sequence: CASSLVQNTGELFF. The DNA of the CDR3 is TGTGCCAGCAGCTTAGTTCAGAACACCGGGGAGCTGTTTTTT.

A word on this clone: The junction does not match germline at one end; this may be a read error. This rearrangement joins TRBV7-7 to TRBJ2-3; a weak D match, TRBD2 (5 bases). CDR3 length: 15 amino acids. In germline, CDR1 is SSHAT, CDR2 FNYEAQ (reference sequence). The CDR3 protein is CASSLRAVSTDTQYF. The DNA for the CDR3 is TGTGCTAGCAGCTTAAGAGCGGTTAGCACAGATACGCAGTATTTT.

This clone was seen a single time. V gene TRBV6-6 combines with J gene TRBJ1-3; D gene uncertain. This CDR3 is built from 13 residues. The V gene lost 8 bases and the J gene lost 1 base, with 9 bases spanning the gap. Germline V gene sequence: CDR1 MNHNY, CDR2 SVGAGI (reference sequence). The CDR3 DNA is TGTGCCAGCGCGTCGGGATCTGGAAACACCATATATTTT. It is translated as CASASGSGNTIYF.

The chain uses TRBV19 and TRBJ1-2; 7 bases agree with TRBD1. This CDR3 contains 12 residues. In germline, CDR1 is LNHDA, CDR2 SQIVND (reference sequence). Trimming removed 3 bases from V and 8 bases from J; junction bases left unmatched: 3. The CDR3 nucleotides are TGTGCCAGTAGTATCCTGACAGGGGGCTACACCTTC. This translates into CASSILTGGYTF.

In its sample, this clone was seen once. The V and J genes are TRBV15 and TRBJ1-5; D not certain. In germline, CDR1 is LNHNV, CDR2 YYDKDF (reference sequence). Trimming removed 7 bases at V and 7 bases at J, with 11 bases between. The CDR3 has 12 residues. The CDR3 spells CATTVGGQPQHF. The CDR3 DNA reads TGTGCCACCACGGTAGGAGGGCAGCCCCAGCATTTT.